This T cell receptor (beta chain) was obtained from a study of cytomegalovirus exposure and HLA in healthy donors. Across the whole study: Per a later analysis, the approximately 620 first-cohort and fewer than 150 validation repertoires shared one platform.

Findings of the study overall: Generally TCR sequences proved uncommon, though certain public TCRs appeared in numerous donors.

In germline, CDR1 is KGHSH, CDR2 LQKENI. The V gene end was trimmed by 0 bases and the J gene end by 2 bases; junction bases not matched to a gene: 12. This CDR3 comprises 18 residues. The data were produced by immunoSEQ multiplex PCR, yet TCRdb's version contains in-frame clones alone and is incomplete. The sample has around 140,000 clones, approximately 92% seen once. This clone was observed a single time. Its antigen is not known. The receptor was derived from a woman under 30 in good health and CMV-seronegative. V and J are TRBV18 and TRBJ2-5; 7 bases align to TRBD1. The sample was PBMCs. CDR3 coding DNA: TGTGCCAGCTCACCACCTACCGCCTCGACAGGGCTACAAGAGACCCAGTACTTC. Translation gives CASSPPTASTGLQETQYF.